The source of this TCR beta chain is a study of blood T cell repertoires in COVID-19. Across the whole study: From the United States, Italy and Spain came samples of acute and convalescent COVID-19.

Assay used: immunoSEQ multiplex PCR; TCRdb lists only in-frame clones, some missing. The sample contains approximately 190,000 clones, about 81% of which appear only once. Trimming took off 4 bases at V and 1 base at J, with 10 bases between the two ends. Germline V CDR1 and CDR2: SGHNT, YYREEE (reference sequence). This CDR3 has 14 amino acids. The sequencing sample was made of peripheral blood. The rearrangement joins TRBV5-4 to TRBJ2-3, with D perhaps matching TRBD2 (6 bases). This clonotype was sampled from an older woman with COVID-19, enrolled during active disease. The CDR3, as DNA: TGTGCCAGCAGCGAGACTAGAGGCACAGATACGCAGTATTTT. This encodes CASSETRGTDTQYF.